This paragraph covers one TCR beta chain sequence. This record comes from a study of blood T cell repertoires in COVID-19. The CDR3 runs 15 residues. The J segment lost 5 bases and the V segment lost 3 bases, leaving 2 bases of the junction unmatched. From germline, CDR1 is SGHVS and CDR2 FQNEAQ. Original methodology: Amplification from reference gene primers served as the basis for estimated nucleated cell counts. Measured with immunoSEQ multiplex PCR; TCRdb has only the in-frame clones, and not every one. V, J and clone size derive from that table, while D and trimming were established from the DNA sequence. The sample records under 250,000 clones, 85% to 90% being singletons.

Sequenced input: PBMCs or T cells enriched from blood (not recorded which). The receptor was isolated from a middle-aged man who had recovered from COVID-19. J is TRBJ1-6 and V is TRBV7-8, with 9 bases matching TRBD1. CDR3 loop: CASSFRQGDNSPLHF. CDR3 DNA sequence: TGTGCCAGCAGCTTTCGACAGGGGGATAATTCACCCCTCCACTTT.